Below, 13 T cell receptor beta chains from the same sample are listed, as sequenced in a study of shared clonotypes between healthy human individuals. Libraries were prepared by immunoSEQ multiplex PCR; TCRdb keeps only in-frame clonotypes and omits some of them. This sample has some 320,000 clones, with over 75% found just once. Sequenced sample: memory CD8+ T cells sorted from blood. Subset denoted: CD45RO+ cells pooled with CCR7-negative TemRA cells. The receptors come from a man aged 18 to 35 in good health.

This chain links TRBV6-1 with TRBJ2-1, with TRBD2 identical over 7 bases. CDR3 length: 13 amino acids. J lost 0 bases, V lost 9 bases, and 2 bases had no gene match. CDR1 is MNHNS and CDR2 is SASEGT in the germline V gene. DNA for the CDR3: TGTGCCAGGGGGGACTACTCCTACAATGAGCAGTTCTTC. Its protein is CARGDYSYNEQFF.

The chain joins TRBV2 to TRBJ2-2; TRBD2 aligns across 13 bases. This CDR3 region has 15 residues. Trimming removed 1 base from V and 10 bases from J; junction bases left unmatched: 3. Looked up from germline, CDR1 is SNHLY and CDR2 is FYNNEI. The CDR3 DNA reads TGTGCCAGCAGTGAAGGGACTAGCGGGAGTACGGAGCTGTTTTTT. Translated, it gives CASSEGTSGSTELFF.

The chain links TRBV5-4 to TRBJ1-1; D gene unclear. Germline loops: CDR1 SGHNT, CDR2 YYREEE (reference sequence). This CDR3 has 15 residues. The V end was cut by 6 bases, the J end by 0 bases, with 15 bases between. CDR3 sequence (DNA): TGTGCCAGCAAAAAGGCCCCGGCTATGAACACTGAAGCTTTCTTT. Translating gives CASKKAPAMNTEAFF.

This clone was observed a handful of times. The chain recombines TRBV10-3 with TRBJ2-7; TRBD2 agrees at 11 bases. CDR1 and CDR2 from the germline V gene are ENHRY and SYGVKD. This CDR3 is 15 amino acids long. V lost 6 bases and J lost 3; bases outside the gene matches: 7. The CDR3 protein is CAISGTSGGNYEQYF. CDR3 bases: TGTGCCATCAGCGGGACTAGCGGAGGCAACTACGAGCAGTACTTC.

The chain joins TRBV9 to TRBJ2-1, with 7 bases aligning to TRBD2. Germline CDR1 and CDR2: SGDLS and YYNGEE. J was trimmed by 4 bases and V by 0 bases; bases with no gene match: 7. The length of the CDR3 is 16 residues. CDR3 sequence reads: CASSVGASGTYNEQFF. The CDR3 DNA sequence: TGTGCCAGCAGCGTAGGGGCTAGCGGAACTTACAATGAGCAGTTCTTC.

The chain joins TRBV29-1 to TRBJ2-5; D possibly corresponds to TRBD2 (6 bases). The CDR3 is 13 residues long. Germline V CDR1 and CDR2: SQVTM, ANQGSEA. Trimming took 6 bases from V and 4 from J, leaving 15 bases between them. The CDR3 DNA sequence: TGCAGCGTCCGGGGGATGTATGGAGAGACCCAGTACTTC. This codes for CSVRGMYGETQYF.

The chain uses TRBV4-1 and TRBJ1-1; D is unresolved. The CDR3 has 15 amino acids. Trimming took 3 bases from V and 3 from J, leaving 14 bases between them. CDR1 and CDR2 from the germline V gene are MGHRA and YSYEKL. CDR3 DNA sequence: TGCGCCAGCAGCCAGGTGGATCGAAGGGACACTGAAGCTTTCTTT. Its translation is CASSQVDRRDTEAFF.

The V and J genes are TRBV2 and TRBJ2-7, with D perhaps assigned TRBD1 or TRBD2 (5 bases each). Germline V gene sequence: CDR1 SNHLY, CDR2 FYNNEI. V shed 3 bases and J shed 2 bases, with 14 bases lying between them. CDR3 length: 15 amino acids. CDR3 residues: CASSDWGTDPYEQYF. The CDR3 nucleotides are TGTGCCAGCAGTGACTGGGGGACCGACCCCTACGAGCAGTACTTC.

This clone has more than one count but fewer than ten. V is TRBV9 and J is TRBJ1-2, with a possible D match to TRBD1 (6 bases). Per germline, CDR1 SGDLS and CDR2 YYNGEE. V was pared by 3 bases and J by 4 bases, with 16 bases between. The CDR3 totals 15 residues. CDR3 residues: CASSAEDSLVYGYTF. For the CDR3, the DNA is TGTGCCAGCAGCGCCGAGGACAGCCTAGTCTATGGCTACACCTTC.

The chain joins TRBV18 to TRBJ2-7, with D hard to call. The length of the CDR3 is 15 residues. V gave up 3 bases and J gave up 0 bases, with 12 bases separating them. The V gene's germline CDR1 is KGHSH and CDR2 LQKENI. The CDR3 protein is CASSPPVQNSYEQYF. CDR3 sequence (DNA): TGTGCCAGCTCACCCCCGGTACAGAACTCCTACGAGCAGTACTTC.

V usage is TRBV5-5 and J usage is TRBJ2-7; TRBD1 aligns across 7 bases. Trimming took 2 bases from V and 5 from J; bases not matched to a gene: 1. Germline-derived CDR1 and CDR2 are SGHKS and YYEKEE (reference sequence). The CDR3 has 12 amino acids. The CDR3 DNA reads as TGTGCCAGCAGCTTCACAGGGGACGAGCAGTACTTC. Translating it yields CASSFTGDEQYF.

V gene TRBV4-3 combines with J gene TRBJ1-5; a possible D gene is TRBD1 (6 bases). Between the trimmed V and J ends, which lost 4 bases and 1 base, there was a span of 11 bases. The CDR3 runs 15 residues. Germline V CDR1 and CDR2: LGHNA, YSLEER. This CDR3 reads CASSPGEGSNQPQHF. The CDR3 region has the DNA TGCGCCAGCAGCCCAGGGGAGGGCAGCAATCAGCCCCAGCATTTT.

V and J are TRBV19 and TRBJ1-1, with TRBD1 matching 7 bases. CDR1 is LNHDA, CDR2 SQIVND, per germline (reference sequence). With 4 bases clipped from V and 2 bases from J, the junction kept 4 bases outside the gene matches. The CDR3 loop spans 14 amino acids. CDR3 region: CASSTRDSNTEAFF. The CDR3 nucleotides read TGTGCCAGTAGTACCCGGGACAGTAACACTGAAGCTTTCTTT. Full variable domain (missing parts from reference TRBV19 and TRBJ1-1): DGGITQSPKYLFRKEGQNVTLSCEQNLNHDAMYWYRQDPGQGLRLIYYSQIVNDFQKGDIAEGYSVSREKKESFPLTVTSAQKNPTAFYLCASSTRDSNTEAFFGQGTRLTVV.